This T cell receptor beta chain was recovered during a study of control samples from healthy donors and cancer patients. Sequencing was performed with immunoSEQ multiplex PCR; in TCRdb, only in-frame clones are kept and a portion is missing. The repertoire holds about 92,000 clones, roughly four fifths seen once, with over 7.5% in the top ten. The CDR3 covers 13 residues. Trimming at V came to 4 bases and at J to 8 bases, leaving 7 bases not matched to a gene. CDR1 and CDR2 (germline): SEHNR, FQNEAQ (reference sequence). Input material: blood. The TCR was taken from a woman aged 60 to 75 in good health. The rearrangement uses TRBV7-9 and TRBJ1-2, with 7 bases identical to TRBD1. CDR3 region: CASSYRGDRGYTF. The CDR3 coding sequence is TGTGCCAGCAGCTACAGGGGCGATAGGGGCTACACCTTC.